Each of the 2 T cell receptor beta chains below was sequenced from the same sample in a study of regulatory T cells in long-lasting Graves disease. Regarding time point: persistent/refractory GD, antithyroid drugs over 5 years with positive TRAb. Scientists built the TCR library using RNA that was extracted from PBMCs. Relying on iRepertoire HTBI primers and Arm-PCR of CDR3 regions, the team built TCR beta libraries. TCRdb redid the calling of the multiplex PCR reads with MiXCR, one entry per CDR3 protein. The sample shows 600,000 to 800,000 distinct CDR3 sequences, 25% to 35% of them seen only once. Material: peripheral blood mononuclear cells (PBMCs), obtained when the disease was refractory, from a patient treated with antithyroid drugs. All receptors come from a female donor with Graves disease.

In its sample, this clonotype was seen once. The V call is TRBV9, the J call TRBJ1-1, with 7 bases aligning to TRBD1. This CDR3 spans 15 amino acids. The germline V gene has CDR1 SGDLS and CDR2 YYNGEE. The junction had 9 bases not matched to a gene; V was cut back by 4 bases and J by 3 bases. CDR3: CASSSTDRLDTEAFF. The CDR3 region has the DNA TGTGCCAGCAGCTCCACGGACAGGTTGGACACTGAAGCTTTCTTT.

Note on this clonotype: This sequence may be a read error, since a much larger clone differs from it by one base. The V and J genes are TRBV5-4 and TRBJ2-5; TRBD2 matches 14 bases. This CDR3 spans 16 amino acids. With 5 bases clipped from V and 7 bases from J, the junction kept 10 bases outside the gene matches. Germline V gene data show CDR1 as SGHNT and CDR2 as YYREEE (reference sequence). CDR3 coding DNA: TGTGCCAGCAGTCCGACTAGCGGGAGGGCCTTAGGGACCCAGTACTTC. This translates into CASSPTSGRALGTQYF.